This record looks at one TCR beta chain sequence and its context. Original processing notes: Counts of nucleated cells, estimated from reference gene primer amplification, were obtained. Produced via immunoSEQ multiplex PCR; TCRdb's table is partial and in-frame only. For V, J and clone size, that table is used; D and trimming come from the DNA. The data contain about 300,000 clones, about 91% of them singletons. This record comes from a study of blood T cell repertoires in COVID-19. As for the study in general: The origin of the acute and convalescent COVID-19 samples was the United States, Italy and Spain. PBMCs, B-cell-depleted T cells, or T cells were the source of the cDNA or gDNA that made up the material.

Trimming stripped 2 bases from V and 1 base from J, with 12 bases between. The CDR3 extends over 16 amino acids. Germline V CDR1 and CDR2: MNHEY, SMNVEV (reference sequence). Sequenced: peripheral blood. This receptor was identified in a woman aged 25 to 39 who had recovered from COVID-19. The chain carries TRBV27 and TRBJ1-5, with D maybe TRBD1 (6 bases). Here the CDR3 DNA reads TGTGCCAGCAGTTTAACAGGGTATTCGAGCAATCAGCCCCAGCATTTT. This codes for CASSLTGYSSNQPQHF.